This T cell receptor beta chain originates from a study of identical twins. Whole-study findings and limits: Models underestimated how often monozygotic twins shared out-of-frame TCR alpha. Within cord blood, abundant beta clonotypes carried fewer insertions, but memory repertoires showed no such trend.

The CDR3 is 13 amino acids. The V end was cut by 4 bases, the J end by 3 bases, with 9 bases between. Germline CDR1 reads SNHLY; CDR2 reads FYNNEI. As regards this clonotype: The antigen remains undetermined.

Each CDR3 protein gets one entry after TCRdb re-called the 5' RACE reads with MiXCR. This sample has 450,000 to 650,000 distinct CDR3 sequences, with roughly 15% found just once. A further study also used this sample, focusing on yellow fever vaccine responses in identical twins. That paper adds: Reportedly, the T cell response mounted by twins to vaccine seemed partly convergent, partly personalized.

This clonotype originated in a woman aged 18-30 years in good health. The specimen sequenced was CD4+ T cells sorted from blood. The chain carries TRBV2 and TRBJ2-5, with no clear D. The CDR3 loop is CASSGVAEETQYF. DNA for the CDR3: TGTGCCAGCAGTGGGGTTGCGGAAGAGACCCAGTACTTC.